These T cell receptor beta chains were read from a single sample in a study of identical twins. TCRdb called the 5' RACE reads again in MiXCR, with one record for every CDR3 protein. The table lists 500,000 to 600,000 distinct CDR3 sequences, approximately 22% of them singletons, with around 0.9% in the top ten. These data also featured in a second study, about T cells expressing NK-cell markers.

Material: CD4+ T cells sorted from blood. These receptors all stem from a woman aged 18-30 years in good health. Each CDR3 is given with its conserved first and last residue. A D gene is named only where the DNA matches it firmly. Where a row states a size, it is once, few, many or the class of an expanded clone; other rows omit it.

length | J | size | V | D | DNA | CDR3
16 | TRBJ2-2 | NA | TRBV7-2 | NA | TGTGCCAGCAGCTTAGGTACCGGGAGCCACACCGGGGAGCTGTTTTTT | CASSLGTGSHTGELFF
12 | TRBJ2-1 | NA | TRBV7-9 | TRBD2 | TGTGCCAGCAGCTTTGCGGGGGATGAGCAGTTCTTC | CASSFAGDEQFF
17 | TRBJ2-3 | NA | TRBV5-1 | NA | TGCGCCAGCAGCTTGGCCTTTTCCGGGGGAGGATCAGATACGCAGTATTTT | CASSLAFSGGGSDTQYF
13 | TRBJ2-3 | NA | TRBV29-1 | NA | TGCAGCGTTGAAGAGCATTCCACAGATACGCAGTATTTT | CSVEEHSTDTQYF
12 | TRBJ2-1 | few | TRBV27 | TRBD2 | TGTGCCAGCGGGGGGGAGGGGAATGAGCAGTTCTTC | CASGGEGNEQFF
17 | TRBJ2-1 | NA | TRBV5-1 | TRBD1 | TGCGCCAGCAGCCTGACTCCGGGACAGGGGAGGCTCAATGAGCAGTTCTTC | CASSLTPGQGRLNEQFF
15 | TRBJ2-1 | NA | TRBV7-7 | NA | TGTGCCAGCAGCTATGACCCGAGCTCCTACAATGAGCAGTTCTTC | CASSYDPSSYNEQFF
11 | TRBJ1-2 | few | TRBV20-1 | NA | TGCAGTGCTTTACAGGGAAGGGGCTACACCTTC | CSALQGRGYTF
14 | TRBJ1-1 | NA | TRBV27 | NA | TGTGCCAGCAGTACCCTGGGTATGAACACTGAAGCTTTCTTT | CASSTLGMNTEAFF
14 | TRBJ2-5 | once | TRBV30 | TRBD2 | TGTGCCTGGAGCCTCGCGGTGGGGAGGGGGACCCAGTACTTC | CAWSLAVGRGTQYF
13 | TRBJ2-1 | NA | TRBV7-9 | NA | TGTGCCAGCAGCTCGGACGGACTCAATGAGCAGTTCTTC | CASSSDGLNEQFF
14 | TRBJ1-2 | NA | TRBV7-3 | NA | TGTGCCAGCAGCTCGGGACACCGAGGTGGTGGCTACACCTTC | CASSSGHRGGGYTF
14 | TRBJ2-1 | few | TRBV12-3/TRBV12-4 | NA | TGTGCCAGCAGTCCGGGACGGGACTACAATGAGCAGTTCTTC | CASSPGRDYNEQFF
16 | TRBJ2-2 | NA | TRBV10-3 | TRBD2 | TGTGCCATCGGAGCCCCTAGCGGGGGGGCCTCTGGGGAGCTGTTTTTT | CAIGAPSGGASGELFF
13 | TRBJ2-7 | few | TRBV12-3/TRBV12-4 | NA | TGTGCCAGCCGGGGCTATCAGACGAGCGAGCAGTACTTC | CASRGYQTSEQYF
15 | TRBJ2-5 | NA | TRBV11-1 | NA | TGTGCCAGCAGCCTACTCGGCACTACAAGGGAGACCCAGTACTTC | CASSLLGTTRETQYF
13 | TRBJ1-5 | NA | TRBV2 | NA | TGTGCCAGTGGACAATATAGCAATCAGCCCCAGCATTTT | CASGQYSNQPQHF
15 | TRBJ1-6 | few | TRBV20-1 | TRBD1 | TGCAGTGCTAGGGGACAGGGGGCCCCGAATTCACCCCTCCACTTT | CSARGQGAPNSPLHF
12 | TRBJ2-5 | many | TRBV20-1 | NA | TGCAGTGCTAGAGTAGCCGTCCAGACCCAGTACTTC | CSARVAVQTQYF
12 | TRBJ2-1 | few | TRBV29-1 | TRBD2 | TGCATCGGGGGGCGGGGGGACCATGAGCAGTTCTTC | CIGGRGDHEQFF
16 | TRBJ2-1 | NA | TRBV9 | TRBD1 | TGTGCCAGCGGACTCCCAGGGACAGGGGGCTACAATGAGCAGTTCTTC | CASGLPGTGGYNEQFF
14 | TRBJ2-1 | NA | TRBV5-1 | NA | TGCGCCAGCAGCTTGGCCTACCAGGAAGCTGAGCAGTTCTTC | CASSLAYQEAEQFF
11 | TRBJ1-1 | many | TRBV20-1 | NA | TGCAGTGCTAGGGCCGGGGGGGAAGCTTTCTTT | CSARAGGEAFF
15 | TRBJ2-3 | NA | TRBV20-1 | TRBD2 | TGCAGTGCTCTCATAGCGGGATGGGGCACAGATACGCAGTATTTT | CSALIAGWGTDTQYF
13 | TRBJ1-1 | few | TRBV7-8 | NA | TGTGCCAGCAGCCCCAAAAGAGGCACTGAAGCTTTCTTT | CASSPKRGTEAFF
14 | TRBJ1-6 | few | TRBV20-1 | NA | TGCAGTGCTAGTGGTTCGGGCCCTAATTCACCCCTCCACTTT | CSASGSGPNSPLHF
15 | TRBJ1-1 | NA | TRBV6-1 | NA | TGTGCCAGCAGCCCACGCGTAGGGCCGAACACTGAAGCTTTCTTT | CASSPRVGPNTEAFF
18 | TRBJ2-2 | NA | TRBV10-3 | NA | TGTGCCATCGGGAAAATCACCGGGACCCACGCGAACACCGGGGAGCTGTTTTTT | CAIGKITGTHANTGELFF
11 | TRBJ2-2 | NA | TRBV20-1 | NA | TGCAGTGCTAGATCCCCCGGGGAGCTGTTTTTT | CSARSPGELFF
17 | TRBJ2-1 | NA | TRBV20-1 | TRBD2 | TGCAGTGCTAGAGATCGAGCTCGCGGGAGTGGCAACAATGAGCAGTTCTTC | CSARDRARGSGNNEQFF
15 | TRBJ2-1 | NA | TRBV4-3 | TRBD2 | TGCGCCAGCAGCCAACTAGCGGGATCCTACAATGAGCAGTTCTTC | CASSQLAGSYNEQFF
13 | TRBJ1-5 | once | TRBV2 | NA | TGTGCCAGCAGTCCAGGGTTGTGGCAGCCCCAGCATTTT | CASSPGLWQPQHF
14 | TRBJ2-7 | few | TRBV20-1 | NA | TGCAGTGCTAGGAGCACTAGTCAGTACTACGAGCAGTACTTC | CSARSTSQYYEQYF
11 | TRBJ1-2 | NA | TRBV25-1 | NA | TGTGCCAGCAGTGAACTAGGGGGCTACACCTTC | CASSELGGYTF
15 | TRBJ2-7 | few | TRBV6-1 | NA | TGTGCCAGCAGCGGGGGGGGACAGGGTAGGAACGAGCAGTACTTC | CASSGGGQGRNEQYF
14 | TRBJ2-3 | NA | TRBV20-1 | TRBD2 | TGCAGTGCTAGCACTGCGGGAGCAGCAGATACGCAGTATTTT | CSASTAGAADTQYF
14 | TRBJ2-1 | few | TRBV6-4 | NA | TGTGCCAGCAGTGACAGGGGCGGGAACAATGAGCAGTTCTTC | CASSDRGGNNEQFF
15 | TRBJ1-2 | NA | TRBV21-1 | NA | TGTGCCAGCAGCGTACAGGGGGCTAGGGACTATGGCTACACCTTC | CASSVQGARDYGYTF
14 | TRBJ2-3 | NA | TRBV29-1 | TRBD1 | TGCAGCCTTAATCGACAGGGGGAAACAGATACGCAGTATTTT | CSLNRQGETDTQYF
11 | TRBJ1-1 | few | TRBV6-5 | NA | TGTGCCAGCAGTTTGGGACCGGGGGCTTTCTTT | CASSLGPGAFF
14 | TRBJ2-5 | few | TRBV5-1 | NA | TGCGCCAGCAGCTTTTGGGCGGCTCAAGAGACCCAGTACTTC | CASSFWAAQETQYF
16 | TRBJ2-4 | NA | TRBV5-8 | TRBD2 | TGTGCCAGCAGCTTGGGGACTAGCGGGATTGGGAACATTCAGTACTTC | CASSLGTSGIGNIQYF
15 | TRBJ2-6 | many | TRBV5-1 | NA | TGCGCCAGCAGCTTGGGGCCCTCTGGGGCCAACGTCCTGACTTTC | CASSLGPSGANVLTF
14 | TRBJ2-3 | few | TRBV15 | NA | TGTGCCACCAGCCCACGGGTGGGTTCAGATACGCAGTATTTT | CATSPRVGSDTQYF
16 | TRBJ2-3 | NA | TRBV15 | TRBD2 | TGTGCCACCAGCACGGGACTAGCGGAGAGCACAGATACGCAGTATTTT | CATSTGLAESTDTQYF
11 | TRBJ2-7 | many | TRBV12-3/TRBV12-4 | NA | TGTGCCAGCAGTTTTTATCGTGAGCAGTACTTC | CASSFYREQYF
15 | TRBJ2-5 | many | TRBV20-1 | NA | TGCAGTGCTAGAATACAGGTGCCCGGGGAGGAGACCCAGTACTTC | CSARIQVPGEETQYF
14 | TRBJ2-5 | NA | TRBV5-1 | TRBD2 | TGCGCCAGCAGCTTTACTAGCGTCCAAGAGACCCAGTACTTC | CASSFTSVQETQYF
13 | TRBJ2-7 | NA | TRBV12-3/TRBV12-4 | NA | TGTGCCAGCAGTTTGGGTAAACTTTACGAGCAGTACTTC | CASSLGKLYEQYF
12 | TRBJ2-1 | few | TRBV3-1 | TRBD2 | TGTGCCAGCAGCGCTCCCCGGACTAGCGAGTTCTTC | CASSAPRTSEFF
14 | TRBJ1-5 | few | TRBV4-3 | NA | TGCGCCAGCAGCCAAATGGGGGGCAGGGAGCCCCAGCATTTT | CASSQMGGREPQHF
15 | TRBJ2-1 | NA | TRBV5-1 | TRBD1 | TGCGCCAGCAGCGGGGGACAGGGGGAGTACAATGAGCAGTTCTTC | CASSGGQGEYNEQFF
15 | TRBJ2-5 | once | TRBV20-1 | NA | TGCAGTGCTAGACCCCCCACGGAAGTGGGAGAGACCCAGTACTTC | CSARPPTEVGETQYF
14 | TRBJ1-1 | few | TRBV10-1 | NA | TGCGCCAGCAGTGAGTGGGGAATCGACGGTGAAGCTTTCTTT | CASSEWGIDGEAFF
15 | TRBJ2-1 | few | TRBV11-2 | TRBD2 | TGTGCCAGCAGCTTAGGTCTAGCGGGAATTGATGAGCAGTTCTTC | CASSLGLAGIDEQFF
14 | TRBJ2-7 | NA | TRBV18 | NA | TGTGCCAGCTCGCCCCGACTAGACTTCTACGAGCAGTACTTC | CASSPRLDFYEQYF
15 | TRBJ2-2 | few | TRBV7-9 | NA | TGTGCCAGCAGCTTATTGGCGAGCAAGGTCGGGGAGCTGTTTTTT | CASSLLASKVGELFF
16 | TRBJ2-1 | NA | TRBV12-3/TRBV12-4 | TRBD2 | TGTGCCAGCATCGAGACTAGCGGGAGGAGCCTCGATGAGCAGTTCTTC | CASIETSGRSLDEQFF
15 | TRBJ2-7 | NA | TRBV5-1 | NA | TGCGCCAGCAGCTTGGCCCGAGGAGAGATGGTAGAGCAGTACTTC | CASSLARGEMVEQYF